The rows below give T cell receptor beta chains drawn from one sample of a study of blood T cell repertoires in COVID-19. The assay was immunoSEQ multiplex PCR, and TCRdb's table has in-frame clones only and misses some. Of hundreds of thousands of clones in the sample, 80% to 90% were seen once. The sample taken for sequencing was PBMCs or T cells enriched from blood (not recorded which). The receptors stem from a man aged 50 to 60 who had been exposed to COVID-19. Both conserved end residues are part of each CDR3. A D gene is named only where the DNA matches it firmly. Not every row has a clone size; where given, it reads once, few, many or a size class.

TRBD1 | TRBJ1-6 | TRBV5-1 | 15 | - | CASSLGTGDTSPLHF | TGCGCCAGCAGCTTGGGGACAGGGGACACTTCACCCCTCCACTTT
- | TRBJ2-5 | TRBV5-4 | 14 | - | CASSLGGREETQYF | TGTGCCAGCAGCTTGGGGGGGCGAGAAGAGACCCAGTACTTC
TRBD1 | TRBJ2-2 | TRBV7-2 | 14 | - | CASTGTGAPGELFF | TGTGCCAGCACAGGGACAGGGGCTCCCGGGGAGCTGTTTTTT
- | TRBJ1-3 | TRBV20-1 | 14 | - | CSASVRVSGNTIYF | TGCAGTGCTAGTGTCAGGGTCTCTGGAAACACCATATATTTT
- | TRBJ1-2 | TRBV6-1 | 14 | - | CASSDGIFGYGYTF | TGTGCCAGCAGTGACGGTATTTTTGGCTATGGCTACACCTTC
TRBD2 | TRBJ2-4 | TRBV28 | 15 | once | CASSRTLAGLNIQYF | TGTGCCAGCAGTAGGACTCTAGCGGGCTTAAACATTCAGTACTTC
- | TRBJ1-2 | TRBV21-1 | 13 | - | CASSKDRGRASTF | TGTGCCAGCAGCAAAGATCGCGGCAGGGCCAGCACCTTC
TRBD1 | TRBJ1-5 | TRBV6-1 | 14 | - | CASLGQVQGQPQHF | TGTGCCAGCCTCGGACAGGTCCAAGGTCAGCCCCAGCATTTT
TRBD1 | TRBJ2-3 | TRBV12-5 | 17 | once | CASGLTAGQGQPDTQYF | TGTGCTAGTGGTTTAACGGCGGGACAGGGGCAGCCAGATACGCAGTATTTT
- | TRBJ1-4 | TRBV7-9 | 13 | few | CASSRGYYEKLFF | TGTGCCAGCAGCCGCGGGTACTATGAAAAACTGTTTTTT
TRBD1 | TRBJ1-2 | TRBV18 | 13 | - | CASSPIQGTDYTF | TGTGCCAGCTCACCAATACAGGGGACTGACTACACCTTC
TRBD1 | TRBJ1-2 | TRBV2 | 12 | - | CAGGQGVYGYTF | TGTGCCGGTGGACAGGGGGTCTATGGCTACACCTTC
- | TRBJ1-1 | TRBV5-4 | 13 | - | CASSLTVDTEAFF | TGTGCCAGCAGCTTAACGGTGGACACTGAAGCTTTCTTT
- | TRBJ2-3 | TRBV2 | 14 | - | CASRDYRRSDTQYF | TGTGCCAGCAGGGACTACCGACGGTCAGATACGCAGTATTTT
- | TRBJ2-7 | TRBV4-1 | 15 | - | CASSQKTDYSYEQYF | TGCGCCAGCAGCCAAAAAACCGACTACTCCTACGAGCAGTACTTC
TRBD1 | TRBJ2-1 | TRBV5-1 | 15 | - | CASSVTGTGGDEQFF | TGCGCCAGCAGCGTGACCGGGACAGGGGGAGATGAGCAGTTCTTC
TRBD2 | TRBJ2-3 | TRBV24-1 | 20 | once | CATSDLGTSGGTHETDTQYF | TGTGCCACCAGTGATTTGGGCACTAGCGGGGGGACCCATGAGACAGATACGCAGTATTTT
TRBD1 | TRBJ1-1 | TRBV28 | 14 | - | CASSPLRGQGEAFF | TGTGCCAGCAGTCCCTTAAGGGGGCAGGGTGAAGCTTTCTTT
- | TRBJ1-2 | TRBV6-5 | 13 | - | CASSSDSYGGYTF | TGTGCCAGCAGTTCCGATTCGTACGGGGGCTACACCTTC
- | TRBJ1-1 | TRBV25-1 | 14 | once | CASSESSGGTEAFF | TGTGCCAGCAGTGAATCGTCGGGAGGCACTGAAGCTTTCTTT
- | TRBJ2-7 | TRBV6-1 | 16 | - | CASSEFGRSGSYEQYF | TGTGCCAGCAGTGAATTCGGCAGGTCAGGCTCCTACGAGCAGTACTTC
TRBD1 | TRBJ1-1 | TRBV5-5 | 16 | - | CASSRLVGTGESEAFF | TGTGCCAGCAGCCGCTTAGTGGGGACAGGTGAATCTGAAGCTTTCTTT
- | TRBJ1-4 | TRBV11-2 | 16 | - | CASSLDQRATNEKLFF | TGTGCCAGCAGCTTAGATCAACGCGCAACTAATGAAAAACTGTTTTTT
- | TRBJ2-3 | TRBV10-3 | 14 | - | CAISESTTTDTQYF | TGTGCCATCAGTGAGTCGACGACAACAGATACGCAGTATTTT
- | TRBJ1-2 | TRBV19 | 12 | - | CASSTRVYGYTF | TGTGCCAGTAGTACCAGGGTCTATGGCTACACCTTC
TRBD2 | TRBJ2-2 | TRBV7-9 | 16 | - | CASSGYSGKNTGELFF | TGTGCCAGCAGCGGTTATAGCGGGAAGAACACCGGGGAGCTGTTTTTT
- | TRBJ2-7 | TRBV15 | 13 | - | CATSRVQASEQYF | TGTGCCACCAGCAGAGTGCAGGCCTCCGAGCAGTACTTC